These 11 T cell receptor beta chains were sequenced from one sample in a study of shared clonotypes between healthy human individuals (dated by TCRdb to about 2020). Library generation was performed with the immunoSEQ multiplex PCR assay. As stored in TCRdb, this immuneACCESS dataset retains in-frame rearrangements with V and J assigned. A fraction of the clones does not appear; measured against another copy, unresolved V genes explain less than half of the discrepancy, and the remainder lacks a known reason. The sample data list about 2.4 million clones, and approximately 94% of these were observed just once. The leading ten clones occupy 0.35% to 0.45% of the sample. The specimen was naive CD4+ T cells from PBMCs. The cell subset or site label, as the study defines it: CD45RA+ positively selected. Every receptor here comes from a man aged 18 to 29 in good health. Some clones in this sample may be carry-over from other donors' samples.

The chain uses TRBV10-3 and TRBJ2-5; weak D call: TRBD2 (6 bases). Germline CDR1 ENHRY, CDR2 SYGVKD. The V end lost 0 bases, the J end lost 3 bases, and 8 bases lay between the germline ends. The CDR3 contains 14 residues. CDR3 DNA sequence: TGTGCCATCAGTGAGTCTTCGGGGGAAGAGACCCAGTACTTC. It is translated as CAISESSGEETQYF.

This chain links TRBV5-1 with TRBJ1-3, with TRBD1 identical over 11 bases. Germline-derived CDR1 and CDR2 are SGHRS and YFSETQ. Trimming removed 4 bases from V and 0 bases from J; junction bases left unmatched: 3. CDR3 length: 16 residues. CDR3 DNA sequence: TGCGCCAGCAGCCCCGGGACAGGGGGCTCTGGAAACACCATATATTTT. Translating gives CASSPGTGGSGNTIYF. The full variable domain, with the rest looked up from reference TRBV5-1 and TRBJ1-3, is KAGVTQTPRYLIKTRGQQVTLSCSPISGHRSVSWYQQTPGQGLQFLFEYFSETQRNKGNFPGRFSGRQFSNSRSEMNVSTLELGDSALYLCASSPGTGGSGNTIYFGEGSWLTVV.

The chain has TRBV11-1 and TRBJ1-6, with D maybe TRBD1 (6 bases). Per germline, CDR1 SGHAT and CDR2 FQDESV (reference sequence). V lost 5 bases and J 5 bases, leaving 10 bases between the germline ends. This CDR3 has 14 amino acids. The CDR3 is CASSPRQDNSPLHF. CDR3 nucleotide sequence: TGTGCCAGCAGCCCCCGACAGGATAATTCACCCCTCCACTTT. Using reference TRBV11-1 and TRBJ1-6 for the parts outside the CDR3, the full variable domain is EAEVAQSPRYKITEKSQAVAFWCDPISGHATLYWYRQILGQGPELLVQFQDESVVDDSQLPKDRFSAERLKGVDSTLKIQPAELGDSAMYLCASSPRQDNSPLHFGNGTRLTVT.

This CDR3 reads CASSSLTGPYEQYF. CDR3 coding DNA: TGCGCCAGCAGCTCCTTGACAGGGCCCTACGAGCAGTACTTC. This chain uses TRBV5-1 with TRBJ2-7; the match to TRBD1 covers 7 bases. Trimming took 3 bases from V and 2 from J; bases not matched to a gene: 5. Germline loops: CDR1 SGHRS, CDR2 YFSETQ. CDR3 length: 14 amino acids. The full variable domain, with the rest looked up from reference TRBV5-1 and TRBJ2-7, is KAGVTQTPRYLIKTRGQQVTLSCSPISGHRSVSWYQQTPGQGLQFLFEYFSETQRNKGNFPGRFSGRQFSNSRSEMNVSTLELGDSALYLCASSSLTGPYEQYFGPGTRLTVT.

The V and J genes are TRBV11-2 and TRBJ1-5; 8 nucleotides line up with TRBD1. This CDR3 contains 16 residues. CDR1 SGHAT and CDR2 FQNNGV come from the germline V gene. J gave up 4 bases and V 3 bases, and 8 bases lay outside the gene matches. In DNA, the CDR3 is TGTGCCAGCAGCTTGACTCAGGACAGGGTAAATCAGCCCCAGCATTTT. Translation gives CASSLTQDRVNQPQHF.

This chain joins TRBV28 and TRBJ1-4; D ambiguous. This CDR3 is 15 amino acids long. Germline CDR1 is MDHEN and CDR2 is SYDVKM. The ends were cut back, 7 bases at V and 3 bases at J, with 15 bases in the middle. The chain's CDR3 is CASTRPVSSNEKLFF. DNA of the CDR3: TGTGCCAGCACCCGACCTGTTTCCTCTAATGAAAAACTGTTTTTT.

A note on this clone: This sample also contains other DNA sequences that code for the same CDR3. The chain joins TRBV5-5 to TRBJ1-2, with 7 bases aligning to TRBD1. V lost 4 bases to trimming and J lost 4 bases; unmatched junction nucleotides: 4. The CDR3 runs 13 residues. The germline gives CDR1 SGHKS, CDR2 YYEKEE (reference sequence). The CDR3 DNA sequence: TGTGCCAGCAGCCCCGGGACAGTCTATGGCTACACCTTC. As protein: CASSPGTVYGYTF. Drawing the rest from reference TRBV5-5 and TRBJ1-2, the complete variable domain is DAGVTQSPTHLIKTRGQQVTLRCSPISGHKSVSWYQQVLGQGPQFIFQYYEKEERGRGNFPDRFSARQFPNYSSELNVNALLLGDSALYLCASSPGTVYGYTFGSGTRLTVV.

The V and J genes are TRBV10-3 and TRBJ1-2; TRBD1 matches at 7 bases. In germline, CDR1 is ENHRY, CDR2 SYGVKD. The CDR3 has 14 residues. The trim removed 8 bases at V and 6 bases at J, leaving 12 bases unmatched. This CDR3 reads CAIGGTTGRDGYTF. In nucleotides, the CDR3 is TGTGCCATCGGAGGAACGACAGGGCGGGATGGCTACACCTTC.

V is TRBV23-1 and J is TRBJ1-3; unclear D gene. TRBV23-1 is known as an ORF, though its function is uncertain. Between the trimmed V and J ends, which lost 0 bases and 0 bases, there was a span of 9 bases. The CDR3 is 16 residues long. The chain's CDR3 is CASSQSSADSGNTIYF. CDR3 bases: TGCGCCAGCAGTCAATCGTCGGCTGACTCTGGAAACACCATATATTTT.

The rearrangement uses TRBV27 and TRBJ2-7, with 8 bases identical to TRBD1. The ends lost 5 bases at V and 3 bases at J; junction bases unmatched: 12. The CDR3 is 16 residues long. Germline V lookup: CDR1 MNHEY, CDR2 SMNVEV (reference sequence). In DNA, the CDR3 is TGTGCCAGCAGTCCACTCTCGGACAGGGTCGTCTACGAGCAGTACTTC. Its protein product is CASSPLSDRVVYEQYF.

The V gene is TRBV10-3, the J gene TRBJ1-5, with D possibly matching TRBD1 (6 bases). Germline V gene sequence: CDR1 ENHRY, CDR2 SYGVKD. Trimming left V 10 bases short and J 5 bases short, with 21 bases between. The CDR3 contains 15 residues. As DNA, the CDR3 is TGTGCCACCGGGGGGGGGCGCCCCCTGGATCAGCCCCAGCATTTT. Protein: CATGGGRPLDQPQHF.